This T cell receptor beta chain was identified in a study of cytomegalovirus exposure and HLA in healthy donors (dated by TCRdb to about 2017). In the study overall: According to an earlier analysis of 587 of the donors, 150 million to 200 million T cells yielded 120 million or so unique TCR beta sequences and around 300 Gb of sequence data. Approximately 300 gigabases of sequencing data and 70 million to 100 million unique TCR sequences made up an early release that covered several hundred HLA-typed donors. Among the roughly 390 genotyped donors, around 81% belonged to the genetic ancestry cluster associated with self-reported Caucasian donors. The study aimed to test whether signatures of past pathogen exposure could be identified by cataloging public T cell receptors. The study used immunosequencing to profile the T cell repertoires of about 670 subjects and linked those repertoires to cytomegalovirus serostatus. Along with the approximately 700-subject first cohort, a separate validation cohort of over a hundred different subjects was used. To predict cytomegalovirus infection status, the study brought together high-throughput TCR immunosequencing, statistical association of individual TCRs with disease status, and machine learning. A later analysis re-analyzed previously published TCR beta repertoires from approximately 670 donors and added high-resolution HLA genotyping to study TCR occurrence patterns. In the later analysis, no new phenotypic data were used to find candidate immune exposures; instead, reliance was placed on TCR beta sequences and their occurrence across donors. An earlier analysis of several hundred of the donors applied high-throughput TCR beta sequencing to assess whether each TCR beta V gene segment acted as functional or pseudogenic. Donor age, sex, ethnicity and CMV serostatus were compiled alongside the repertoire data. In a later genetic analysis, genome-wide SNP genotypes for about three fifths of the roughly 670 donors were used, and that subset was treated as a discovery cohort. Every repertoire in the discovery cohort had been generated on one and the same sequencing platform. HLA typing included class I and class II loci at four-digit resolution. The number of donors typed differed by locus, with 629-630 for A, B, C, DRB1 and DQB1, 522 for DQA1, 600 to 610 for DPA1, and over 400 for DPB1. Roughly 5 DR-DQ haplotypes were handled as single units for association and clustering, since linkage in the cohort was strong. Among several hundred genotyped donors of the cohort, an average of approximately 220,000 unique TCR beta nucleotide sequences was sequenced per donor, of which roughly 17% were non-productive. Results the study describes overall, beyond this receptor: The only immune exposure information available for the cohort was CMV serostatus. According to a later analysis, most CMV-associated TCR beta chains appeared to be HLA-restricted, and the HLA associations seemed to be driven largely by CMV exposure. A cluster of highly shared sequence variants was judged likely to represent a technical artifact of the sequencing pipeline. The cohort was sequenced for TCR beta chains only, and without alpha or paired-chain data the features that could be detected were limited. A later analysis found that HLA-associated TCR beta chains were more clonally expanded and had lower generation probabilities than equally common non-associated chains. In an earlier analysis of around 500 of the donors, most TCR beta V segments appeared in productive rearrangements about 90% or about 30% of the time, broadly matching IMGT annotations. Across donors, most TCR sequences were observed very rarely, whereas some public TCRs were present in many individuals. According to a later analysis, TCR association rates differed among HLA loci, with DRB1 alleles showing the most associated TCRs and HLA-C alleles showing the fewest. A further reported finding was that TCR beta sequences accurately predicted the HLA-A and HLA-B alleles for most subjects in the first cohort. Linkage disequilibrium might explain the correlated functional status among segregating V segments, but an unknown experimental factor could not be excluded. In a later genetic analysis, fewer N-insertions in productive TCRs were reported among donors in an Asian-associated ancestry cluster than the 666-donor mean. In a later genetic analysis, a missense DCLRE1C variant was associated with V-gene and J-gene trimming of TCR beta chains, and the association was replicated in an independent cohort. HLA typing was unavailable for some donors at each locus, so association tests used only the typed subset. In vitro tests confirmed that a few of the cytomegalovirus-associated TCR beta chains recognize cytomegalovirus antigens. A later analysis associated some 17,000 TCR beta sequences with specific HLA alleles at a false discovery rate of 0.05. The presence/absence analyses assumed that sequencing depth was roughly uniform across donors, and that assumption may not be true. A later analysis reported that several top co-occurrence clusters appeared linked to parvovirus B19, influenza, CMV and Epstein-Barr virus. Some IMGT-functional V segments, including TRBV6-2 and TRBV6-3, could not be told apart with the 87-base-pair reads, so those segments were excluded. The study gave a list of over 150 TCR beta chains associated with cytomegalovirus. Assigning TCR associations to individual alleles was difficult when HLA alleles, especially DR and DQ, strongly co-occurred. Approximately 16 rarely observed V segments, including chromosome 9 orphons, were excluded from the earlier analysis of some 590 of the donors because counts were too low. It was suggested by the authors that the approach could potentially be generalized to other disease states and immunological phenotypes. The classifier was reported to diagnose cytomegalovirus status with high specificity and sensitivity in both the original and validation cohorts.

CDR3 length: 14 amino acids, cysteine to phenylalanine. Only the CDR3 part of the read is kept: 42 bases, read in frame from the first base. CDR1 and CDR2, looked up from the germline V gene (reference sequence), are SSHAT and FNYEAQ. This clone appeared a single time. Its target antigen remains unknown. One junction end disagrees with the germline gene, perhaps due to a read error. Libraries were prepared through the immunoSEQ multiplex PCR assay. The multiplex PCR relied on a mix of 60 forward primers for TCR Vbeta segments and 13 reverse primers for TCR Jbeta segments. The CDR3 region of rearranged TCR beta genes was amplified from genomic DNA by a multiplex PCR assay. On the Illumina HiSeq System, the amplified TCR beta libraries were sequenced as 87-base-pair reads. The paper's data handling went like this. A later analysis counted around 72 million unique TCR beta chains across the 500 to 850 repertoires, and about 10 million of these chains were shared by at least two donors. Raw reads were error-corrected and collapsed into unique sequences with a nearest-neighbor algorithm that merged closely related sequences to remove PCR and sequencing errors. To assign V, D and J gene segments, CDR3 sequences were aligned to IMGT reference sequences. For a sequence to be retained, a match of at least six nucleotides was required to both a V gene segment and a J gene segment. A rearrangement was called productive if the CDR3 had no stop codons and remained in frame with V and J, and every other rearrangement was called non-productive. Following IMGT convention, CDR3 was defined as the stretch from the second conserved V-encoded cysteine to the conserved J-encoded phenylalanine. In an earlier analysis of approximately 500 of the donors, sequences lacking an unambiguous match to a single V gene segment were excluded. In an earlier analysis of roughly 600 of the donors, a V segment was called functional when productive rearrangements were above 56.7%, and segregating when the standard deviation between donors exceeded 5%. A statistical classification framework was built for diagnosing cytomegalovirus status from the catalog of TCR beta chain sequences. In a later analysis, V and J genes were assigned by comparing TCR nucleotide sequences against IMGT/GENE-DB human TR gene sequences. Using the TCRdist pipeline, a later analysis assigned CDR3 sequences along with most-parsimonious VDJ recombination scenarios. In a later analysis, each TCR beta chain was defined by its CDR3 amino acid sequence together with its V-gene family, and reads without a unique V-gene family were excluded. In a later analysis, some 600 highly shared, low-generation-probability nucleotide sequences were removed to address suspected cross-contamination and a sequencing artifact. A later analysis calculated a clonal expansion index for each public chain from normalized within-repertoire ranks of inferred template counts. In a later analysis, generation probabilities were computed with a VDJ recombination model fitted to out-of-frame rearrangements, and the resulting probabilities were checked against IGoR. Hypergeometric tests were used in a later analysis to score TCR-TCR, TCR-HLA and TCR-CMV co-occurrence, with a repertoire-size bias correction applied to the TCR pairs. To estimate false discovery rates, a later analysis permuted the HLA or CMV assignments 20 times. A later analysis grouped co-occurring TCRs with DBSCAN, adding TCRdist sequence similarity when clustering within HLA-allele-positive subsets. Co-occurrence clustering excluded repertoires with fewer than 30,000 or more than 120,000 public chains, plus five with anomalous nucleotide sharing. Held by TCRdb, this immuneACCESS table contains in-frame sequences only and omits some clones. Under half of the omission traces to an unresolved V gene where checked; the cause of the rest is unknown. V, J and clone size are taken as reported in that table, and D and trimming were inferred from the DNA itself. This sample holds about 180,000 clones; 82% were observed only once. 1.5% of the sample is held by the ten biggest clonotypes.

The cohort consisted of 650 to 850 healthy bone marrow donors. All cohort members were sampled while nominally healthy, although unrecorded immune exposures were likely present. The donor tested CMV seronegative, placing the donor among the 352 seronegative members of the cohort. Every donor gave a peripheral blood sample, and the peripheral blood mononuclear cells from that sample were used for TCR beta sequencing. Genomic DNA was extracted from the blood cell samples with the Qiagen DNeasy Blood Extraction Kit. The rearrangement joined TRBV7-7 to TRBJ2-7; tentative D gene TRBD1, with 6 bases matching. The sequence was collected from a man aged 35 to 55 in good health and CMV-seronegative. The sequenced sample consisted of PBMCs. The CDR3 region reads CASSRTQGTYEQYF. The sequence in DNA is TGTGCTAGCAGCAGGACGCAGGGGACCTACGAGCAGTACTTC.